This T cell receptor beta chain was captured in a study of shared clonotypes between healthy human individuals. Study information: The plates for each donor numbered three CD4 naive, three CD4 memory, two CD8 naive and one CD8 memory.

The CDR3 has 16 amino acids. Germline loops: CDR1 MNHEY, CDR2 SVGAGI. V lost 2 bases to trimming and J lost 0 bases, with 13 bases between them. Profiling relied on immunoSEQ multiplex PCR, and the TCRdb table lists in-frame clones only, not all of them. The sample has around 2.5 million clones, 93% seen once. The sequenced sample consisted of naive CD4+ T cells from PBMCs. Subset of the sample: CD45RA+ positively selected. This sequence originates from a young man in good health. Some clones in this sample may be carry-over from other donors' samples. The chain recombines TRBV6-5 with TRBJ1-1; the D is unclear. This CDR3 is CASSYQSAVLNTEAFF. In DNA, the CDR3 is TGTGCCAGCAGTTACCAGTCGGCGGTCCTGAACACTGAAGCTTTCTTT.